This TCR beta chain was sequenced in a study of shared clonotypes between healthy human individuals. CD45RO negativity and positive selection for CCR7 defined naive CD8 cells, a population that excluded terminally differentiated effector memory CD45RA+ cells. Produced via immunoSEQ multiplex PCR; TCRdb's table is partial and in-frame only. There are fewer than 1 million clones in the sample; 90% to 97% occur only once, and approximately 0.2% lies in the top ten. The germline gives CDR1 SGDLS, CDR2 YYNGEE. The CDR3 is 14 residues long. Trimming took 3 bases from V and 6 from J; bases not matched to a gene: 6.

The sample was naive CD8+ T cells sorted from blood. The receptor's source is a man aged 30-40 years in good health. This chain joins TRBV9 and TRBJ2-1; 7 bases line up with TRBD2. CDR3 nucleotide sequence: TGTGCCAGCAGCGGGGAGGGCCGGGTCAATGAGCAGTTCTTC. Translation gives CASSGEGRVNEQFF.